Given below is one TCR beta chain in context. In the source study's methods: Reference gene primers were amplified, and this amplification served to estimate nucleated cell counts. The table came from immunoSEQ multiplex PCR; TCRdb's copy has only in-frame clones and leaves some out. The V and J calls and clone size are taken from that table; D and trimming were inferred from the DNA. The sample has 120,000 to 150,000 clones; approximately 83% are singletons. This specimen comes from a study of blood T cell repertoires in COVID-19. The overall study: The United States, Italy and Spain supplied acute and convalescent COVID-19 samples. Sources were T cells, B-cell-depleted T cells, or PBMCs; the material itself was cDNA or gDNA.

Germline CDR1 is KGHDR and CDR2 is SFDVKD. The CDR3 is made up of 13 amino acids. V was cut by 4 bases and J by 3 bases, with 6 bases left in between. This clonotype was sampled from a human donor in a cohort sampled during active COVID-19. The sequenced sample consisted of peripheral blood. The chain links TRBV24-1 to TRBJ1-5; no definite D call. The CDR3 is CATSDRNNQPQHF. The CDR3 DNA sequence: TGTGCCACCAGTGACAGAAACAATCAGCCCCAGCATTTT.